This T cell receptor beta chain was retrieved from a study of blood T cell repertoires in COVID-19. Study-level background: Both acute and convalescent COVID-19 samples were obtained from the United States, Italy and Spain.

Looked up from germline, CDR1 is SEHNR and CDR2 is FQNEAQ (reference sequence). Trimming shortened V by 5 bases and J by 10 bases, and 21 bases separated the two germline ends. The CDR3 sequence is 16 residues long. Using immunoSEQ multiplex PCR, the repertoire was profiled, and TCRdb retains in-frame clones only, with some absent. The sample lists about 480,000 clones; roughly 90% were seen once. Across about two dozen US areas, participants ranged in age from 18 to 89 years. The rearrangement links TRBV7-9 to TRBJ1-6; D remains unclear. The origin of this receptor is a woman aged 40-49 years who had recovered from COVID-19. Sequenced sample: PBMCs or T cells enriched from blood (not recorded which). CDR3 protein: CASSRHGMARESPLHF. CDR3 sequence (DNA): TGTGCCAGCAGCCGCCACGGGATGGCGAGAGAATCACCCCTCCACTTT.